This T cell receptor (beta chain) derives from a study of blood T cell repertoires in COVID-19. Repertoires were generated with immunoSEQ multiplex PCR, while TCRdb's copy carries only in-frame clones and drops some. The repertoire includes approximately 120,000 clones, 80% to 95% of them detected once, and around 2.2% sits in the top ten. Per germline, CDR1 SGHTA and CDR2 FQGNSA. Trimming stripped 0 bases from V and 3 bases from J, with 11 bases between. The CDR3 extends over 15 amino acids. This clone was seen just once. The source is a man in his fifties with COVID-19, enrolled during active disease. The sequenced sample consisted of peripheral blood. The rearrangement joins TRBV7-2 to TRBJ2-5; D ambiguous. CDR3 in amino acids: CASSLATNLKETQYF. CDR3 DNA: TGTGCCAGCAGCTTAGCTACAAACCTTAAAGAGACCCAGTACTTC.